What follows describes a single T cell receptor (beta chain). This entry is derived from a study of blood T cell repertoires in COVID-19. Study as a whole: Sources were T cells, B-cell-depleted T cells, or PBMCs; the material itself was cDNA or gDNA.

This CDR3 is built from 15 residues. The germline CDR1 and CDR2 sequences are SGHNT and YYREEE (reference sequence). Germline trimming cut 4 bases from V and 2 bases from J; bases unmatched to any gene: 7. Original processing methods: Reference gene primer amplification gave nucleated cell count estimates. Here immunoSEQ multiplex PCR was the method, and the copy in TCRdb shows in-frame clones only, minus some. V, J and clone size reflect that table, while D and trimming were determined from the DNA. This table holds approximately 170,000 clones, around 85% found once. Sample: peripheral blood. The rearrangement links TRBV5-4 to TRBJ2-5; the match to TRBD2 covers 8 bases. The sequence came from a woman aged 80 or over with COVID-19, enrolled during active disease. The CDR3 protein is CASSPGGAGQETQYF. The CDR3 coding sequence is TGTGCCAGCAGCCCCGGGGGGGCGGGACAAGAGACCCAGTACTTC.